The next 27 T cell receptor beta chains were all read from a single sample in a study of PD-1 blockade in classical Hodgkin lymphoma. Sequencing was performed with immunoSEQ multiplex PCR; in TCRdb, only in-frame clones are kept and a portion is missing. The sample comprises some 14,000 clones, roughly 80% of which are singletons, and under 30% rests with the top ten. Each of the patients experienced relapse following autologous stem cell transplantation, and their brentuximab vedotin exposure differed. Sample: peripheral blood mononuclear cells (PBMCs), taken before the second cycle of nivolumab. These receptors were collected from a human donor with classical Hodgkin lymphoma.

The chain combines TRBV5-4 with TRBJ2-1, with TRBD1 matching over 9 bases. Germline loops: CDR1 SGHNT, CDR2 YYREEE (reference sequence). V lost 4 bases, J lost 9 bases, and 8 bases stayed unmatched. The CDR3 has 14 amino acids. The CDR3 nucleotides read TGTGCCAGCAGCAACCGGGACAGGGTGGGTGAGCAGTTCTTC. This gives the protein CASSNRDRVGEQFF.

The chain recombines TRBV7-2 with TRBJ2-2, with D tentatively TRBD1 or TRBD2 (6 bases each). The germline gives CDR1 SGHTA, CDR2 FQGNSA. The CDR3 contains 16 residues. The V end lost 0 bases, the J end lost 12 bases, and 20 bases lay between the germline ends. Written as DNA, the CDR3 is TGTGCCAGCAGCTTAGCCACGGGGGCCATACCACCGCAGCTGTTTTTT. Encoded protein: CASSLATGAIPPQLFF.

CDR3 in amino acids: CASSLWTRTNEKLFF. The CDR3 nucleotides are TGTGCCAGCAGCTTATGGACTAGGACAAATGAAAAACTGTTTTTT. The V and J genes are TRBV7-9 and TRBJ1-4; maybe TRBD1 (5 bases). Germline CDR1 and CDR2: SEHNR and FQNEAQ (reference sequence). This CDR3 has 15 residues. Trimming shortened V by 2 bases and J by 5 bases, and 12 bases separated the two germline ends.

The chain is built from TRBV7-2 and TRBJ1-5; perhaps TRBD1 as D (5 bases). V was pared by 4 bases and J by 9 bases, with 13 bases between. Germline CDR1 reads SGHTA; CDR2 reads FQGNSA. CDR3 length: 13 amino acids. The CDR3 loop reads CASSSSGLRPQHF. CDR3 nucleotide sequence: TGTGCCAGCAGCTCCTCGGGACTTCGGCCCCAGCATTTT.

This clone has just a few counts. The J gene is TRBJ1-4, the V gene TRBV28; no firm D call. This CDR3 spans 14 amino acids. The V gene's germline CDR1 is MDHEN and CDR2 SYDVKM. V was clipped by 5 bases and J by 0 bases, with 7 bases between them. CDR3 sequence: CASSLQTTNEKLFF. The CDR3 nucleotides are TGTGCCAGCAGTCTACAGACAACTAATGAAAAACTGTTTTTT. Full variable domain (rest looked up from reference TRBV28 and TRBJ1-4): DVKVTQSSRYLVKRTGEKVFLECVQDMDHENMFWYRQDPGLGLRLIYFSYDVKMKEKGDIPEGYSVSREKKERFSLILESASTNQTSMYLCASSLQTTNEKLFFGSGTQLSVL.

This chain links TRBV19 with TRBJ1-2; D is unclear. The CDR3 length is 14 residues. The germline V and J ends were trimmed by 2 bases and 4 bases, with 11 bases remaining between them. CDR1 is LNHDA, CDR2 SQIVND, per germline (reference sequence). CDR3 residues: CASSISRMAYGYTF. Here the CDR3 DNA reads TGTGCCAGTAGTATATCCAGGATGGCCTATGGCTACACCTTC.

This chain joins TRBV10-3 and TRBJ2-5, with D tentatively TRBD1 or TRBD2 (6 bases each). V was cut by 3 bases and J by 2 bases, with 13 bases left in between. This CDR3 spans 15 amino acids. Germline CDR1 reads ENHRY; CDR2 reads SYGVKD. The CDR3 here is CAISEPRGGQETQYF. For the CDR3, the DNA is TGTGCCATCAGTGAACCCAGGGGAGGTCAAGAGACCCAGTACTTC.

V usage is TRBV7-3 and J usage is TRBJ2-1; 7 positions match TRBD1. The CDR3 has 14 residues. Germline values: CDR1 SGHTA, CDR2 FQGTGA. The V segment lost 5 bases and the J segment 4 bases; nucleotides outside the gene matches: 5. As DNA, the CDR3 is TGTGCCAGCAGCCCCTCGGGACAGTACAATGAGCAGTTCTTC. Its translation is CASSPSGQYNEQFF.

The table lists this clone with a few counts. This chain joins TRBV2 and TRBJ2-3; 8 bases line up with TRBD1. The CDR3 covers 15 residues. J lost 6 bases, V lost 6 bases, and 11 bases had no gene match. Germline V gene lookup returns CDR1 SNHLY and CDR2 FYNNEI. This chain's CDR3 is CASRKDRVYVDTQYF. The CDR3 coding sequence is TGTGCCAGCAGGAAGGACAGGGTTTACGTCGATACGCAGTATTTT.

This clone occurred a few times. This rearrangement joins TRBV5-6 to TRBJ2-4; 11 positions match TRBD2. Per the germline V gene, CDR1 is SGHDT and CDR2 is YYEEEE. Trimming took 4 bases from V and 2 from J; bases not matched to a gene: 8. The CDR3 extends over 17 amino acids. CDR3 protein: CASSGIAGGLSKNIQYF. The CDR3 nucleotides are TGTGCCAGCAGCGGAATAGCGGGGGGGCTCTCCAAAAACATTCAGTACTTC.

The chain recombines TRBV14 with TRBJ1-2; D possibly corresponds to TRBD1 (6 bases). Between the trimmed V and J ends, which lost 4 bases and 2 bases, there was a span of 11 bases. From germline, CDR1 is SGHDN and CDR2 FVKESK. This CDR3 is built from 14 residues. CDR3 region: CASSPGGGNYGYTF. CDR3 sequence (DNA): TGTGCCAGCAGCCCAGGTGGGGGCAACTATGGCTACACCTTC.

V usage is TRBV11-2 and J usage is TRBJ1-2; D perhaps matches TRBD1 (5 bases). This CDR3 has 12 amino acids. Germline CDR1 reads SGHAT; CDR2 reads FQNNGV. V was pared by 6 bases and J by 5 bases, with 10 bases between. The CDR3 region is CASSSAGYGYTF. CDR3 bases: TGTGCCAGCAGTTCCGCAGGGTATGGCTACACCTTC.

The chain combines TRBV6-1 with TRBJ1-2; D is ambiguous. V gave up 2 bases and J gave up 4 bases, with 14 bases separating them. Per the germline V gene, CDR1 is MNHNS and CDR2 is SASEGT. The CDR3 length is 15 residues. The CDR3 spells CASSELFGSGYGYTF. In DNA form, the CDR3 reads TGTGCCAGCAGTGAACTTTTTGGGTCAGGCTATGGCTACACCTTC.

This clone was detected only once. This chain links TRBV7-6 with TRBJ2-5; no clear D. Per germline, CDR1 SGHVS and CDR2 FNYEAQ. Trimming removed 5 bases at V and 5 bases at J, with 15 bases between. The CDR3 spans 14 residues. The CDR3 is CASSLGRKLETQYF. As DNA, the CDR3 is TGTGCCAGCAGCCTCGGACGGAAATTGGAGACCCAGTACTTC.

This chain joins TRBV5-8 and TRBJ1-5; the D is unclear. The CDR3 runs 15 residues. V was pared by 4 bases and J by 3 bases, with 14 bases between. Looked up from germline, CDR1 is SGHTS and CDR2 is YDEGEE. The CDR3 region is CASSPRQVLNQPQHF. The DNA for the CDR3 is TGTGCCAGCAGCCCCCGCCAGGTTCTCAATCAGCCCCAGCATTTT.

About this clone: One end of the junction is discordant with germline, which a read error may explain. The CDR3 DNA follows: TGTGCCAGTTCACCGGGGGTCCAAACCTACGAGCAGTACTTC. Its translation is CASSPGVQTYEQYF. The chain couples TRBV18 to TRBJ2-7, with a possible D match to TRBD2 (6 bases). This CDR3 is built from 14 residues. Germline V gives CDR1 KGHSH, CDR2 LQKENI.

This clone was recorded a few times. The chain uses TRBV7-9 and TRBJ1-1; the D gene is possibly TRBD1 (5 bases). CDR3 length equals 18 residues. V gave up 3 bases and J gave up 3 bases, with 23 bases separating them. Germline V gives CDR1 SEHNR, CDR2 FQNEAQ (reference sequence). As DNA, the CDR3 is TGTGCCAGCAGCTTTGCCCGGGGTACTCGGGAGGGGTACACTGAAGCTTTCTTT. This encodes CASSFARGTREGYTEAFF.

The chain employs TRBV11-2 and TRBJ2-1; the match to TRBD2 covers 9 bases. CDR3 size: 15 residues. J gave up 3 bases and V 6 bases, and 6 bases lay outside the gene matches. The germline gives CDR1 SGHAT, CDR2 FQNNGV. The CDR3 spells CASRISGGLYNEQFF. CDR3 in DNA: TGTGCCAGCAGAATTAGCGGGGGCCTCTACAATGAGCAGTTCTTC. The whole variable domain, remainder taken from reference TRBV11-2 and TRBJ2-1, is EAGVAQSPRYKIIEKRQSVAFWCNPISGHATLYWYQQILGQGPKLLIQFQNNGVVDDSQLPKDRFSAERLKGVDSTLKIQPAKLEDSAVYLCASRISGGLYNEQFFGPGTRLTVL.

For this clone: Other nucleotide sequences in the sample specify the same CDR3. This CDR3 is CASSVVITGETEAFF. The CDR3 bases are TGTGCCAGCAGCGTAGTTATTACAGGGGAGACTGAAGCTTTCTTT. The chain combines TRBV9 with TRBJ1-1; 7 nucleotides match TRBD1. Germline V lookup: CDR1 SGDLS, CDR2 YYNGEE. V shed 0 bases and J 5 bases; nucleotides not matched to a gene: 7. The CDR3 has 15 amino acids.

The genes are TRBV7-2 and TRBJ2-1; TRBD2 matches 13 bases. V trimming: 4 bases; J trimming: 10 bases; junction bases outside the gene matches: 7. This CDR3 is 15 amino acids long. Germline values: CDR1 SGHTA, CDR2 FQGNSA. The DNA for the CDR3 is TGTGCCAGCAGCTCGGGACTAGCGGGGCTTGGGGAGCAGTTCTTC. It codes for CASSSGLAGLGEQFF.

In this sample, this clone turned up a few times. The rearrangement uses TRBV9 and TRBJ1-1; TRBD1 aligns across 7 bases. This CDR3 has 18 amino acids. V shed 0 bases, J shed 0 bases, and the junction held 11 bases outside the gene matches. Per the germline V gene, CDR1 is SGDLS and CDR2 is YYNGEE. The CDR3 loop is CASSVGGRGPMVNTEAFF. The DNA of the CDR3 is TGTGCCAGCAGCGTAGGGGGAAGGGGGCCTATGGTGAACACTGAAGCTTTCTTT.

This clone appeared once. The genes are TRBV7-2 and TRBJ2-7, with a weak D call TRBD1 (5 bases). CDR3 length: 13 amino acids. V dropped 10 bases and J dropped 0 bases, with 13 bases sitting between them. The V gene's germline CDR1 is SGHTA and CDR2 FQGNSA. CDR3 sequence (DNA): TGTGCCATAAAGCAGGGTGTCTCCTACGAGCAGTACTTC. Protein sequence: CAIKQGVSYEQYF.

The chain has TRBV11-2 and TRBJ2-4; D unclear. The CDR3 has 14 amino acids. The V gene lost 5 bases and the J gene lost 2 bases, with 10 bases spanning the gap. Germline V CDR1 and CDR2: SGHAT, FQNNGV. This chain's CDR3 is CASSLHSSKNIQYF. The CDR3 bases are TGTGCCAGCAGCCTTCATAGTTCCAAAAACATTCAGTACTTC.

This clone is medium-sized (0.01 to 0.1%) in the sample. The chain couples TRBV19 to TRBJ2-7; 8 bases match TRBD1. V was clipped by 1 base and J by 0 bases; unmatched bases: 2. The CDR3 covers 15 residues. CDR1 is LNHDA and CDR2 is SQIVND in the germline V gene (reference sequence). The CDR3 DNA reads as TGTGCCAGTAGTATAGTAGGGACAGGCTCCTACGAGCAGTACTTC. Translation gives CASSIVGTGSYEQYF.

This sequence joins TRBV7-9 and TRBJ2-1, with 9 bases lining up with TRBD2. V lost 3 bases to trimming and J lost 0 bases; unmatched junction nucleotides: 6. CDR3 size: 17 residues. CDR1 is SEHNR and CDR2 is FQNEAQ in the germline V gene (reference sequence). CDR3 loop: CASSFMGGGASYNEQFF. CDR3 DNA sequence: TGTGCCAGCAGCTTTATGGGCGGGGGGGCCTCCTACAATGAGCAGTTCTTC.

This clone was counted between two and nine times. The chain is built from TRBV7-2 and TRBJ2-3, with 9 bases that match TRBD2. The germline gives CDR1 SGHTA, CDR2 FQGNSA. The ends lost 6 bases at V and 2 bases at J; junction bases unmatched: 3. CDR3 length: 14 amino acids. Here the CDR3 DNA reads TGTGCCAGCAGAAGCGGGGGGTACACAGATACGCAGTATTTT. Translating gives CASRSGGYTDTQYF.

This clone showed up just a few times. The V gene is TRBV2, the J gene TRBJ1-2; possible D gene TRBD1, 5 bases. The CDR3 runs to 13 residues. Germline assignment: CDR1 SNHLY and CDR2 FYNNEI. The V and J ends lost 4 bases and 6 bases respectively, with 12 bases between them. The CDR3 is CASSVGGYDGYTF. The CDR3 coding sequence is TGTGCCAGCAGTGTCGGGGGATATGATGGCTACACCTTC.